This TCR beta chain came from a study of T cells in Graves' hyperthyroidism and ophthalmopathy (dated by TCRdb to between 2019 and 2020). About the study as a whole: Peripheral blood samples were taken at the time of initial diagnosis, prior to any treatment. A discovery cohort of roughly 100 patients, roughly 45 with Graves' ophthalmopathy and approximately 57 with stable Graves' hyperthyroidism, was used to find distinguishing TCR V-J signatures. An independent validation cohort of around 20 hyperthyroidism patients and 15 or so patients who later progressed to ophthalmopathy tested prospective prediction of ophthalmopathy. The roughly 100 discovery patients were randomly split 7:3 into training and test sets. In several Graves' hyperthyroidism patients, the study also compared T-cell repertoires from thyroid tissue with T-cell repertoires from blood. After sampling, hyperthyroidism patients received methimazole starting at 30 mg daily, and ophthalmopathy patients received high-dose intravenous methylprednisolone. The paper reports TCR Vbeta CDR3 sequencing of approximately 140 peripheral blood samples: under 45 ophthalmopathy, fewer than 85 hyperthyroidism and about 17 progressor patients.

Broad study findings and their caveats: In cross-validation, a model built on a 13 V-J signature told ophthalmopathy apart from stable hyperthyroidism with roughly 87% sensitivity and approximately 81% specificity, and in testing the same model reached 80%/75%. During validation, the model predicted progression to ophthalmopathy a median of roughly six months ahead of onset, with roughly 65% sensitivity and under 85% specificity. Most expanded thyroid clonotypes (frequency above 0.001) were also found in blood, which suggests that blood repertoires may mirror thyroid immune responses. No statistical method was used to set the sample size in advance, and investigators knew the group allocation.

Stable Graves' hyperthyroidism was defined as no progression to ophthalmopathy during 18 months of follow-up. The hyperthyroidism patients were between 18 and 65 years old and newly diagnosed, with a disease duration of less than 2 months. Any patient with an uncontrolled infection, another autoimmune disease, pregnancy or lactation was excluded. Diagnoses were based on clinical symptoms, serum thyroxine and TRAb, thyroid ultrasound and orbital computed tomography. Ficoll-Paque density gradient centrifugation was used to isolate PBMCs from 9.5 to 10 ml of fresh peripheral blood. Total RNA was extracted using Trizol reagent, and RNA quality was assessed on an Agilent 2100 Bioanalyzer. The TCR beta CDR3 regions were amplified from the RNA transcripts. The first round of RT-PCR for the TCR CDR3 was performed with the HTBI primer set and the Qiagen OneStep RT-PCR kit. Libraries were constructed in a second round of multiplex PCR, after which size selection and purification were performed. The libraries were sequenced on an Illumina HiSeq2000 using paired-end 100 bp reads. The study's processing was this. SOAPnuke was used to process the raw data, throwing out any read that contained adapters or uncalled bases, had a mean Phred below 15, or lacked an exact constant-primer or identifier match. High-quality paired reads were merged with COPE v1.2.5, and unique nucleotide sequences were defined as clonotypes. MiTCR v1.1 was used to align clonotypes to the IMGT TRBV, TRBD and TRBJ reference segments. Analysis was restricted to V-J combinations with a frequency above 0.0001, which covered 99.2% of repertoires. The TCS score was defined as the ratio of F50 (clonal expansion) to E x V (chaos), calculated using BLOSUM62-based TCRdist between CDR3 peptides within each V-J. Welch's t-statistics and random forest reduced just over 500 V-J features to around 14, which were used in a naive Bayes classifier (R e1071). TCRdb reworked the public reads: Q25 trimming with fastp, MiXCR clone assembly, productive beta chains retained. CDR3 protein sequences are deduplicated, and each keeps its most common genes and DNA. V and J calls and clone size were set by TCRdb, not the authors. The sample table records about 360,000 distinct CDR3 sequences; approximately 13% of these occur just once. The top ten clonotypes cover around a tenth of the sample.

Many counts were recorded for this clonotype. What antigen it recognizes has not been identified. There are no base qualities to consult, and no much larger clone falls within one base. The CDR3 runs 13 amino acids, cysteine and phenylalanine included. The only DNA kept is the CDR3, 39 bases in frame from the first base. Deletion took 7 bases off V and 5 bases off J, with a span of 14 bases between the germline ends. CDR1 and CDR2 (SGHTA, FQGNSA) derive from the germline V gene. The V and J genes are TRBV7-2 and TRBJ2-5, with TRBD2 perhaps the D gene, on 6 matching bases. The sequenced material came from blood. This receptor was taken from a woman in her late teens or twenties with Graves' hyperthyroidism. The nucleotides read TGTGCCAGCATCCCCGGGGGTTCCGAGACCCAGTACTTC. This gives the protein CASIPGGSETQYF.